These T cell receptor beta chains were read from a single sample in a study of identical twins. One entry per CDR3 protein results from TCRdb running MiXCR on the 5' RACE reads. The table records about 470,000 distinct CDR3 sequences, 24% of them present only once. The sample was also linked to a second study, of T cells expressing NK-cell markers.

The sample comprised CD4+ T cells sorted from blood. The receptors shown here come from a woman aged 18-29 years in good health. Both conserved end residues are part of each CDR3. D genes are given only for firm matches. Clone sizes are given selectively: once, few, many, or a class where the clone is expanded.

NA,TRBV5-1,NA,TRBJ1-2,TGCGCCAGCAGCTTCGGCCCAGACCGCAATGGCTACACCTTC,CASSFGPDRNGYTF
NA,TRBV7-9,NA,TRBJ2-7,TGTGCCAGCAGCTTAGCCATACTCTACGAGCAGTACTTC,CASSLAILYEQYF
few,TRBV29-1,NA,TRBJ2-3,TGCAGCGTTGGAGCCACAGATACGCAGTATTTT,CSVGATDTQYF
NA,TRBV2,TRBD1,TRBJ1-1,TGTGCCAGCTACAGGGGATGGAACACTGAAGCTTTCTTT,CASYRGWNTEAFF
few,TRBV20-1,TRBD1,TRBJ2-3,TGCAGTGCTACGGGACAGCAGACAGATACGCAGTATTTT,CSATGQQTDTQYF
NA,TRBV4-1,TRBD2,TRBJ2-1,TGCGCCAGCAGCCAAGTCGGGCCCGGTCTAGCGGGCAACAATGAGCAGTTCTTC,CASSQVGPGLAGNNEQFF
NA,TRBV29-1,NA,TRBJ2-5,TGCAGCGTTGGAAGCAGGGGCGGGGAGACCCAGTACTTC,CSVGSRGGETQYF
few,TRBV3-1,NA,TRBJ1-1,TGTGCCAGCTCTTTCGACAGAATAAACACTGAAGCTTTCTTT,CASSFDRINTEAFF
NA,TRBV5-5,NA,TRBJ2-5,TGTGCCAGCACAACCGGGACTTCCCCGAGGGAGACCCAGTACTTC,CASTTGTSPRETQYF
many,TRBV3-1,TRBD1,TRBJ1-2,TGTGCCAGCAGTCGGACCCAGGGGGTCTATGGCTACACCTTC,CASSRTQGVYGYTF
NA,TRBV20-1,NA,TRBJ2-1,TGCAGTGCTAGAGGTAATCCACAGGGAAGTCAGCATGAGCAGTTCTTC,CSARGNPQGSQHEQFF
NA,TRBV6-5,NA,TRBJ2-3,TGTGCCAGCAGTTATAGGGAAACCCCCGAATCGGGTACGCAGTATTTT,CASSYRETPESGTQYF
NA,TRBV20-1,NA,TRBJ1-5,TGCAGTGCCCTCGGGGTATATAGCAATCAGCCCCAGCATTTT,CSALGVYSNQPQHF
NA,TRBV5-1,NA,TRBJ1-2,TGCGCCAGCAGCTACGACCGAGCCCTGTATGGCTACACCTTC,CASSYDRALYGYTF
NA,TRBV2,NA,TRBJ2-3,TGTGCCAGCAGTGAAGGAATCGGCAGACCCAGAGATACGCAGTATTTT,CASSEGIGRPRDTQYF
NA,TRBV7-3,NA,TRBJ2-5,TGTGCCAGCAGCTTAAAGGGGGAGGGTCAAGAGACCCAGTACTTC,CASSLKGEGQETQYF
few,TRBV24-1,NA,TRBJ2-7,TGTGCCACCTTTACACTGGGTGAAGGGGACGAGCAGTACTTC,CATFTLGEGDEQYF
many,TRBV29-1,TRBD1,TRBJ2-3,TGCAGCGTTGCCGGGACAGGGGGCACAGATACGCAGTATTTT,CSVAGTGGTDTQYF
few,TRBV7-2,NA,TRBJ2-7,TGTGCCAGCAGCACCCCTCATGGGGGGAGTTTTTACGAGCAGTACTTC,CASSTPHGGSFYEQYF
NA,TRBV12-3/TRBV12-4,TRBD2,TRBJ2-1,TGTGCCAGCAGTTTACTCGTGCGCGCGGGGGGCCCGAGCGAGCAGTTCTTC,CASSLLVRAGGPSEQFF
few,TRBV20-1,NA,TRBJ2-5,TGCAGTGCTAGATTCTTGCAAGAGACCCAGTACTTC,CSARFLQETQYF
few,TRBV5-1,NA,TRBJ1-4,TGCGCCAGCAGCTTTAGCGGGTCCGTGGAAAAACTGTTTTTT,CASSFSGSVEKLFF
NA,TRBV10-3,TRBD1,TRBJ1-2,TGTGCCATCTTGGGACAGGGGGCGAATGGCTACACCTTC,CAILGQGANGYTF
few,TRBV5-1,TRBD2,TRBJ2-1,TGCGCCAGTATAGGGCTAGCGGGAGCATACAATGAGCAGTTCTTC,CASIGLAGAYNEQFF